One sample yielded the 5 T cell receptor beta chains listed below, sequenced in a study of OX40 agonist ivuxolimab in advanced cancers. Clones were sequenced by immunoSEQ multiplex PCR, and TCRdb holds only the in-frame ones, with some missing. In the table there are about 73,000 clones, about 87% of which are singletons. The material sequenced was CD4+ or CD8+ T cells sorted from blood, taken in a trial of the OX40 agonist ivuxolimab. The receptors were sampled from an adult with an advanced solid tumor such as melanoma, head and neck, liver or kidney cancer.

The gene calls are TRBV10-2 and TRBJ2-5; 11 nucleotides agree with TRBD2. TRBJ2-7 explains the end of the DNA better; the J call may be wrong. There are 13 residues in the CDR3. CDR1 is WSHSY, CDR2 SAAADI, per germline. The CDR3 bases are TGCGCCAGCAAGGGACTAGCGGCCCACGAGCAGTACTTC. It translates to CASKGLAAHEQYF.

J is TRBJ1-5 and V is TRBV6-6; no definite D call. Trimming left V 4 bases short and J 7 bases short, with 17 bases between. This CDR3 has 15 amino acids. Germline CDR1 and CDR2: MNHNY and SVGAGI (reference sequence). The CDR3 protein is CASSSWGEGNQPQHF. CDR3 sequence (DNA): TGTGCCAGCAGTTCATGGGGAGAGGGAAACCAGCCCCAGCATTTT.

This rearrangement joins TRBV7-2 to TRBJ2-1; 11 bases line up with TRBD2. Looked up from germline, CDR1 is SGHTA and CDR2 is FQGNSA. The CDR3 covers 14 residues. V trimming: 5 bases; J trimming: 8 bases; junction bases outside the gene matches: 5. The CDR3 coding sequence is TGTGCCAGCAGCCCAGGACTAGCGGGCGATGAGCAGTTCTTC. Translation: CASSPGLAGDEQFF.

The chain joins TRBV18 to TRBJ2-1; no definite D call. Deletions cut 2 bases from V and 8 bases from J, with 7 bases between. CDR1 and CDR2 from the germline V gene are KGHSH and LQKENI. The CDR3 sequence is 12 residues long. The CDR3 nucleotides read TGTGCCAGCTCACCAGTAGTCTATGAGCAGTTCTTC. Translated, it gives CASSPVVYEQFF.

The gene calls are TRBV28 and TRBJ2-5; no clear D. The ends were cut back, 2 bases at V and 0 bases at J, with 4 bases in the middle. The germline V gene has CDR1 MDHEN and CDR2 SYDVKM. The CDR3 contains 13 residues. The DNA for the CDR3 is TGTGCCAGCAGTTTAGATCACCAAGAGACCCAGTACTTC. It encodes CASSLDHQETQYF. Drawing the rest from reference TRBV28 and TRBJ2-5, the complete variable domain is DVKVTQSSRYLVKRTGEKVFLECVQDMDHENMFWYRQDPGLGLRLIYFSYDVKMKEKGDIPEGYSVSREKKERFSLILESASTNQTSMYLCASSLDHQETQYFGPGTRLLVL.